This T cell receptor beta chain is from a study of T cells in Graves' hyperthyroidism and ophthalmopathy. Germline CDR1 reads SGHVS; CDR2 reads FQNEAQ. This CDR3 is 15 amino acids long. J was trimmed by 7 bases and V by 4 bases; bases with no gene match: 9. The investigators amplified TCR beta CDR3 regions from RNA transcripts. The HTBI primer set drove a first-round RT-PCR of the TCR CDR3. TCRdb reanalysed the multiplex PCR reads using MiXCR and keeps one entry per CDR3 protein. The sample lists 490,000 or so distinct CDR3 sequences, over 35% seen once, with about 45% in the top ten. The chain couples TRBV7-8 to TRBJ1-4, with 7 nucleotides matching TRBD1. The receptor comes from an adult woman with Graves' disease, either hyperthyroidism or ophthalmopathy (not recorded which). The specimen was peripheral blood or thyroid tissue (not recorded which). CDR3 in amino acids: CASSSDRLNTEKLFF. CDR3 bases: TGTGCCAGCAGCTCGGACAGGCTGAACACTGAAAAACTGTTTTTT. The full variable domain, rest sourced from reference TRBV7-8 and TRBJ1-4, is GAGVSQSPRYKVAKRGQDVALRCDPISGHVSLFWYQQALGQGPEFLTYFQNEAQLDKSGLPSDRFFAERPEGSVSTLKIQRTQQEDSAVYLCASSSDRLNTEKLFFGSGTQLSVL.